The 18 T cell receptor beta chains given below trace back to one sample, sequenced in a study of Ad26.COV2.S vaccination and SARS-CoV-2 variants. The repertoire was sequenced with immunoSEQ multiplex PCR; TCRdb's copy has only in-frame clones and lacks some. Of 300,000 to 500,000 clones in the sample, less than 90% were seen once. Regarding treatment: 15 to 20 received Ad26.COV2.S at low or high dose, single or two shots; 5 received placebo; per-sample allocation not given. Specimen acquisition occurred on day 63 following the initial vaccine or placebo injection. Here the sequenced sample was peripheral blood, taken in a trial of Ad26.COV2.S vaccine versus placebo. Source of these receptors: a person aged 18-65 years who received the Ad26.COV2.S COVID-19 vaccine or a placebo.

This chain connects TRBV10-3 to TRBJ2-3; 14 bases map to TRBD2. The germline gives CDR1 ENHRY, CDR2 SYGVKD. The CDR3 contains 16 residues. The V segment lost 3 bases and the J segment 5 bases; nucleotides outside the gene matches: 4. The CDR3 region is CAISDRLAGGGDTQYF. In nucleotides, the CDR3 is TGTGCCATCAGTGACCGACTAGCGGGGGGGGGAGATACGCAGTATTTT.

The sample holds a few counts of this clone. The rearrangement links TRBV3-1 (or the pseudogene TRBV3-2) to TRBJ1-5; D uncertain. Trimming cost V 1 base and J 7 bases, with 11 bases left between them. Germline V gives CDR1 LGHDT, CDR2 YNNKEL (reference sequence). This CDR3 region has 14 residues. For the CDR3, the DNA is TGTGCCAGCAGCCAAGGCGTTGAGCTCCAGCCCCAGCATTTT. It codes for CASSQGVELQPQHF.

The chain joins TRBV19 to TRBJ1-5, with TRBD1 matching 9 bases. Germline V gene data show CDR1 as LNHDA and CDR2 as SQIVND (reference sequence). Trimming at V came to 5 bases and at J to 0 bases, leaving 11 bases not matched to a gene. CDR3 length equals 18 residues. CDR3 loop: CASSVGQGRGYSNQPQHF. In nucleotides, the CDR3 is TGTGCCAGTAGTGTCGGACAGGGGCGAGGGTATAGCAATCAGCCCCAGCATTTT.

J is TRBJ1-5 and V is TRBV2, with D unresolved. Germline V lookup: CDR1 SNHLY, CDR2 FYNNEI. V lost 5 bases and J lost 6, with 23 bases in between. The CDR3 is made up of 17 amino acids. The CDR3 DNA follows: TGTGCCAGCAGTCAAAGGGTCCCTCAGGAAGGGAGTCAGCCCCAGCATTTT. It specifies CASSQRVPQEGSQPQHF.

This rearrangement joins TRBV27 to TRBJ2-7; D perhaps matches TRBD1 (6 bases). The ends were cut back, 9 bases at V and 2 bases at J, with 14 bases in the middle. Germline V gives CDR1 MNHEY, CDR2 SMNVEV (reference sequence). This CDR3 spans 13 amino acids. The CDR3, as DNA: TGTGCCAGTGCGGCAGGGGCTACCTACGAGCAGTACTTC. Protein product: CASAAGATYEQYF.

The V call is TRBV6-1, the J call TRBJ2-1, with TRBD2 identical over 7 bases. The CDR3 sequence is 15 residues long. Germline V lookup: CDR1 MNHNS, CDR2 SASEGT. J was trimmed by 2 bases and V by 3 bases; bases with no gene match: 4. CDR3 DNA sequence: TGTGCCAGCAGTGAGTGGGGGGGGGCCTACAATGAGCAGTTCTTC. This translates into CASSEWGGAYNEQFF.

This chain joins TRBV5-4 and TRBJ1-2, with 7 nucleotides matching TRBD1. The CDR3 has 12 residues. Trimming removed 4 bases from V and 7 bases from J; junction bases left unmatched: 4. Per germline, CDR1 SGHNT and CDR2 YYREEE (reference sequence). The CDR3 DNA sequence: TGTGCCAGCAGCCCCGACAGGGTTGGCTACACCTTC. It codes for CASSPDRVGYTF. The whole variable domain, remainder taken from reference TRBV5-4 and TRBJ1-2, is ETGVTQSPTHLIKTRGQQVTLRCSSQSGHNTVSWYQQALGQGPQFIFQYYREEENGRGNFPPRFSGLQFPNYSSELNVNALELDDSALYLCASSPDRVGYTFGSGTRLTVV.

The chain couples TRBV2 to TRBJ1-2, with no clear D. Per germline, CDR1 SNHLY and CDR2 FYNNEI. The germline V and J ends were trimmed by 4 bases and 8 bases, with 8 bases remaining between them. CDR3 size: 11 residues. CDR3 protein: CASSVVYGYTF. The CDR3 region has the DNA TGTGCCAGCAGTGTGGTTTACGGCTACACCTTC.

The chain uses TRBV5-4 and TRBJ1-1; no definite D call. Trimming removed 4 bases from V and 4 bases from J, with 20 bases in between. The CDR3 sequence is 16 residues long. Germline loops: CDR1 SGHNT, CDR2 YYREEE (reference sequence). The CDR3: CASSQAGRGRRTEAFF. The CDR3 coding sequence is TGTGCCAGCAGCCAAGCTGGACGGGGAAGGCGCACTGAAGCTTTCTTT.

The chain is built from TRBV27 and TRBJ1-1, with 11 bases that match TRBD1. CDR3 length: 14 amino acids. The J segment lost 8 bases and the V segment lost 10 bases, leaving 12 bases of the junction unmatched. Germline V gene lookup returns CDR1 MNHEY and CDR2 SMNVEV (reference sequence). The CDR3 bases are TGTGCCACCTTGAGGACAGGGGGCCCAGAGGAAGCTTTCTTT. Amino acid sequence: CATLRTGGPEEAFF.

The chain links TRBV5-1 to TRBJ1-3; D is perhaps TRBD1 (5 bases). The V gene's germline CDR1 is SGHRS and CDR2 YFSETQ. The CDR3 has 16 amino acids. Trimming removed 3 bases at V and 0 bases at J, with 13 bases between. The CDR3 is CASSSREWSSGNTIYF. The CDR3 nucleotides read TGCGCCAGCAGCTCCAGGGAGTGGAGCTCTGGAAACACCATATATTTT.

V is TRBV25-1 and J is TRBJ1-2; D possibly corresponds to TRBD1 (6 bases). This CDR3 has 15 amino acids. The germline gives CDR1 MGHDK, CDR2 SYGVNS. With 1 base removed from V and 5 bases from J, the gap between germline ends came to 14 bases. CDR3 amino acids: CASSESRQERYGYTF. In DNA, the CDR3 is TGTGCCAGCAGTGAATCTAGACAGGAAAGATATGGCTACACCTTC.

This chain joins TRBV6-5 and TRBJ1-5; no reliable D call. Germline V gives CDR1 MNHEY, CDR2 SVGAGI. The CDR3 consists of 13 residues. Trimming took off 7 bases at V and 0 bases at J, with 7 bases between the two ends. In DNA, the CDR3 is TGTGCCAGCACCCCAAATAGCAATCAGCCCCAGCATTTT. Residues: CASTPNSNQPQHF.

Remarks on this clone: The sample carries other DNA sequences with the same CDR3. The chain employs TRBV3-1 (or the pseudogene TRBV3-2) and TRBJ1-2; no clear D gene. CDR1 is LGHDT, CDR2 YNNKEL, per germline (reference sequence). The CDR3 contains 11 residues. With 0 bases removed from V and 8 bases from J, the gap between germline ends came to 4 bases. CDR3: CASSQDRGYTF. The DNA for the CDR3 is TGTGCCAGCAGCCAAGATAGGGGCTACACCTTC.

J is TRBJ1-2 and V is TRBV10-2; 10 bases match TRBD1. The CDR3 extends over 13 amino acids. With V trimmed by 7 bases and J by 4 bases, 3 bases remained unmatched. CDR1 and CDR2 from the germline V gene are WSHSY and SAAADI. This chain's CDR3 is CASTGTGVYGYTF. The DNA of the CDR3 is TGCGCCAGCACCGGGACAGGGGTCTATGGCTACACCTTC.

The chain's CDR3 is CASSLQGTDTQYF. The CDR3 nucleotides read TGTGCCAGCAGCTTACAGGGCACAGATACGCAGTATTTT. This chain joins TRBV7-2 and TRBJ2-3; no clear D. The germline gives CDR1 SGHTA, CDR2 FQGNSA. Trimming stripped 2 bases from V and 1 base from J, with 4 bases between. This CDR3 spans 13 amino acids.

This chain uses TRBV5-8 with TRBJ1-5; no clear D gene. Deletions cut 2 bases from V and 0 bases from J, with 9 bases between. CDR1 is SGHTS and CDR2 is YDEGEE in the germline V gene. The CDR3 is 15 amino acids. The DNA for the CDR3 is TGTGCCAGCAGCTTTGGGCAGTATAGCAATCAGCCCCAGCATTTT. Its translation: CASSFGQYSNQPQHF.

The genes are TRBV4-1 and TRBJ1-4; TRBD1 might be the D (6 bases). Trimming removed 2 bases at V and 5 bases at J, with 12 bases between. This CDR3 spans 15 amino acids. Per the germline V gene, CDR1 is MGHRA and CDR2 is YSYEKL. As DNA, the CDR3 is TGCGCCAGCAGCCAAACGGGGGCGCCGAATGAAAAACTGTTTTTT. Its protein is CASSQTGAPNEKLFF.